Included here is one T cell receptor beta chain sequence, with context. The sample is drawn from a study of blood T cell repertoires in COVID-19. Study background: Samples of COVID-19 (acute and convalescent) were obtained from the United States, Italy and Spain. Sample material is recorded as cDNA or gDNA derived from T cells, B-cell-depleted T cells, or PBMCs.

Patients from Seattle were sampled longitudinally, starting during active infection. In the original analysis: The authors estimated nucleated cell counts from reference gene primer amplification. Produced via immunoSEQ multiplex PCR; TCRdb's table is partial and in-frame only. V and J calls and clone size are given by that table; D and trimming were obtained from the DNA. The sample contains fewer than 500,000 clones, about 90% of which appear only once. The ends were cut back, 6 bases at V and 2 bases at J, with 10 bases in the middle. This CDR3 region has 13 residues. Germline loops: CDR1 MNHEY, CDR2 SVGAGI.

Sequencing was carried out using peripheral blood. This receptor was obtained from a man between 18 and 35 years old with COVID-19, enrolled during active disease. The chain employs TRBV6-5 and TRBJ1-2; tentative D call: TRBD1 (6 bases). DNA of the CDR3: TGTGCCAGCAGACTGGACAGAAACTATGGCTACACCTTC. Encoded protein: CASRLDRNYGYTF.